This TCR beta chain was identified during a study of blood T cell repertoires in COVID-19. Turning to the study itself: Spain, Italy and the United States supplied samples that represented acute and convalescent COVID-19. T cells, B-cell-depleted T cells, or PBMCs supplied cDNA or gDNA.

In the authors' workflow: Estimation of nucleated cell counts was performed using reference gene primer amplification. Sequenced by immunoSEQ multiplex PCR; TCRdb stores in-frame clones only, minus some. The V and J calls and clone size come from that table; D and trimming were worked out from the DNA. This table holds roughly 180,000 clones, around 80% found once. V was pared by 6 bases and J by 0 bases, with 7 bases of the junction left unmatched. This CDR3 region has 16 residues. The V gene's germline CDR1 is SNHLY and CDR2 FYNNEI. V is TRBV2 and J is TRBJ1-4; 7 positions agree with TRBD1. This sequence was found in a human donor in a cohort sampled during active COVID-19. Sequenced: peripheral blood. CDR3 protein: CASSQGVRATNEKLFF. The CDR3 DNA sequence: TGTGCCAGCAGCCAGGGGGTGCGTGCAACTAATGAAAAACTGTTTTTT.